This TCR beta chain was recorded in a study of shared clonotypes between healthy human individuals. Findings and limits, study-wide: It was observed that approximately 5% of naive CD4 clonotypes were shared across a few donors. A reduction in generation probabilities was seen for non-shared clonotypes relative to those shared by all four donors.

Replicate PCRs run on sorted subsets employed approximately 0.2 ug DNA, some 33,000 T cell genomes. The repertoire was sequenced with immunoSEQ multiplex PCR; TCRdb's copy has only in-frame clones and lacks some. This sample carries about 770,000 clones, roughly two thirds of them seen once, and the ten largest clones take approximately 1.8%. Deletions cut 4 bases from V and 2 bases from J, with 8 bases between. CDR3 length: 13 amino acids. Per germline, CDR1 SGHRS and CDR2 YFSETQ. Worth noting for this clone: Its matching antigen is unknown.

This clonotype originated in a woman in her 30s in good health. The source material was memory CD4+ T cells sorted from blood. Subset described: CD45RA-negative fraction. The chain carries TRBV5-1 and TRBJ2-3; D gene unclear. The CDR3 reads CASSPRTTDTQYF. Written as DNA, the CDR3 is TGCGCCAGCAGCCCAAGGACCACAGATACGCAGTATTTT.